This note documents a single T cell receptor (beta chain) sequence. Germline V gene sequence: CDR1 SGHTA, CDR2 FQGNSA. The V segment lost 3 bases and the J segment 6 bases; nucleotides outside the gene matches: 6. The CDR3 consists of 14 residues. This sample is part of a study of T-cell reconstitution after alpha-beta-depleted transplantation in children. During its preparation, the TCRbeta library received unique molecular identifiers. TCRdb redid the calling of the PCR reads with MiXCR, one entry per CDR3 protein. The sample holds over 550,000 distinct CDR3 sequences, 10% seen once. This TCR came from a human donor who donated a stem cell graft to a child with acute myeloid leukemia. The input for sequencing was PBMCs from the stem cell graft donor, taken from the stem cell graft. The chain has TRBV7-2 and TRBJ2-3; 7 nucleotides agree with TRBD1. CDR3 nucleotides: TGTGCCAGCAGCTTCCCAGGGGGACAGGATACGCAGTATTTT. Translation gives CASSFPGGQDTQYF.